Given below is one T cell receptor (beta chain) in context. Its antigen remains unidentified. These data are taken from a study of cytomegalovirus exposure and HLA in healthy donors. General study points: Among donors in an Asian-associated ancestry cluster, a later analysis reportedly found fewer N-insertions than the roughly 610-donor mean. Confirmation was obtained in vitro that three CMV-associated chains are specific for CMV antigens.

This CDR3 comprises 16 residues. Germline lookup yields CDR1 SQVTM and CDR2 ANQGSEA. Losses at the gene ends were 6 bases for V and 4 bases for J; bases not matched to a gene: 11. Vbeta (60) and Jbeta (13) primers were used in the PCR. Libraries were prepared by immunoSEQ multiplex PCR; TCRdb keeps only in-frame clonotypes and omits some of them. The sample lists some 150,000 clones, 70% occurring once. The chain uses TRBV29-1 and TRBJ2-3; 12 nucleotides line up with TRBD2. This receptor was taken from a woman in her thirties in good health and CMV-seronegative. Material for sequencing was PBMCs. The CDR3 DNA follows: TGCAGCGTCGTCTCAGTGCTAGCGGGAGGGCCAGATACGCAGTATTTT. Amino acid sequence: CSVVSVLAGGPDTQYF.